This T cell receptor (beta chain) is drawn from a study of Graves' ophthalmopathy and Graves' hyperthyroidism. Amplified TCR beta CDR3 regions were obtained using RNA transcripts as template. In the first round, RT-PCR was carried out with HTBI primers, and a multiplex PCR formed the second round. From the multiplex PCR reads, TCRdb called clonotypes with MiXCR, one entry per CDR3 protein. The sample contains roughly 410,000 distinct CDR3 sequences, about 16% of which appear only once. Hyperthyroidism showing no ophthalmopathy within 18 months of follow-up was stable. No donor had other autoimmune disease, uncontrolled infection, pregnancy or lactation. This CDR3 is built from 14 residues. Germline assignment: CDR1 KGHSH and CDR2 LQKENI. With 2 bases removed from V and 1 base from J, the gap between germline ends came to 8 bases. As concerns this clonotype: A much larger clone lies one base from this, so it may be a read error.

The chain links TRBV18 to TRBJ1-2; D gene ambiguous. This TCR came from a woman aged 18-30 years with stable Graves' hyperthyroidism. The sequenced sample was peripheral blood. The CDR3: CASSPKADNYGYTF. The CDR3 DNA is TGTGCCAGCTCACCAAAGGCAGATAACTATGGCTACACCTTC.